Sequencing of this TCR beta chain was carried out in a study of T-cell reconstitution after alpha-beta-depleted transplantation in children. Researchers prepared the TCRbeta library using unique molecular identifiers, the study reports. A single record per CDR3 protein comes from TCRdb applying MiXCR to the PCR reads. The repertoire holds hundreds of thousands of distinct CDR3 sequences, about 14% seen once, with roughly 4.5% in the top ten. This clonotype was seen a few times. The CDR3 contains 19 residues. The V segment lost 2 bases and the J segment 5 bases; nucleotides outside the gene matches: 11. Germline V CDR1 and CDR2: LGHNA, YSLEER.

Sequenced material: PBMCs, taken from the stem cell graft. The source of this sequence is a human donor who donated a stem cell graft to a child with Fanconi anemia. The chain combines TRBV4-3 with TRBJ2-3; 15 bases agree with TRBD2. The DNA for the CDR3 is TGCGCCAGCAGCCAATCCCCGGGACTAGCGGGAGGAGCGGGAGATACGCAGTATTTT. Protein product: CASSQSPGLAGGAGDTQYF.